Listed here is a single T cell receptor beta chain. Its antigen is not known. V was cut by 6 bases and J by 5 bases, with 14 bases left in between. The germline gives CDR1 MNHEY, CDR2 SVGAGI. The CDR3 spans 14 residues. The data were obtained in a study of shared clonotypes between healthy human individuals. Profiling relied on immunoSEQ multiplex PCR, and the TCRdb table lists in-frame clones only, not all of them. Among about 980,000 clones listed, 76% were seen once. Overall study findings and caveats: The study generally estimated greater richness for naive than memory subsets.

The chain has TRBV6-5 and TRBJ1-5, with D possibly being TRBD1 (5 bases). Sample: memory CD4+ T cells sorted from blood. The subset here: CD45RA-negative fraction. The TCR comes from a young man in good health. The CDR3 DNA reads TGTGCCAGCAGGGGTCCAGGGCTTTATCAGCCCCAGCATTTT. This codes for CASRGPGLYQPQHF.